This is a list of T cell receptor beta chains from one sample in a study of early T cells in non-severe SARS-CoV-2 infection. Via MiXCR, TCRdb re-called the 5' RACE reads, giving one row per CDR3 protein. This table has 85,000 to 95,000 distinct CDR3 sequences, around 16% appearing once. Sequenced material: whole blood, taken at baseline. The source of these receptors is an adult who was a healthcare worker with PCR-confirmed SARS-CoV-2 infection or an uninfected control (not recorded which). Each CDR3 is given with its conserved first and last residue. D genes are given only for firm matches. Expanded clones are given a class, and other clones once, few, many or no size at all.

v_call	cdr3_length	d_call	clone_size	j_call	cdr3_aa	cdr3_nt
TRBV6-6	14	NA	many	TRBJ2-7	CASSSRDTYYEQYF	TGTGCCAGCAGTTCGCGGGACACCTACTACGAGCAGTACTTC
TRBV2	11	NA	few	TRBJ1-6	CASSVGGALHF	TGTGCCAGCAGTGTAGGTGGGGCCCTCCACTTT
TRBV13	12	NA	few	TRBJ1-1	CASSVSGTEAFF	TGTGCCAGCAGCGTCTCGGGCACTGAAGCTTTCTTT
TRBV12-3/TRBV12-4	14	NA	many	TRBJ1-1	CASSLSPEDTEAFF	TGTGCCAGCAGTTTGTCCCCCGAGGACACTGAAGCTTTCTTT
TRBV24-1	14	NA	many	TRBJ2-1	CATSGLEGFGEQFF	TGTGCCACCAGTGGACTAGAGGGCTTTGGTGAGCAGTTCTTC
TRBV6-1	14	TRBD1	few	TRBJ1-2	CASRTGGNNYGYTF	TGTGCCAGCCGGACAGGGGGGAATAACTATGGCTACACCTTC
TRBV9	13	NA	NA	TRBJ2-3	CASSANRADTQYF	TGTGCCAGCAGCGCCAACAGGGCAGATACGCAGTATTTT
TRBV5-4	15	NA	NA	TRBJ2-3	CASSLGGVLTDTQYF	TGTGCCAGCAGCTTGGGAGGGGTATTGACAGATACGCAGTATTTT
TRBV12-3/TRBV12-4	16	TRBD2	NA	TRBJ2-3	CASSPGLAGNTDTQYF	TGTGCCAGCAGCCCGGGACTAGCGGGAAACACAGATACGCAGTATTTT
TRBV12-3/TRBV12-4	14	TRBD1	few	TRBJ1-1	CASSHRGGNTEAFF	TGTGCCAGCAGCCACAGGGGCGGGAACACTGAAGCTTTCTTT
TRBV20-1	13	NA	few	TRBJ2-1	CSARKEGYNEQFF	TGCAGTGCTAGGAAGGAGGGCTATAATGAGCAGTTCTTC
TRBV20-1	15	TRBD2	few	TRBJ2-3	CSARDERGNTDTQYF	TGCAGTGCTAGAGACGAGCGGGGGAACACAGATACGCAGTATTTT
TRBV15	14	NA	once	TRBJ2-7	CATSRDPTEGEQYF	TGTGCCACCAGCAGAGACCCGACAGAGGGCGAGCAGTACTTC
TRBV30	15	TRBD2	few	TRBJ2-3	CAWSTISGFSDTQYF	TGTGCCTGGAGTACGATTAGCGGGTTTTCAGATACGCAGTATTTT
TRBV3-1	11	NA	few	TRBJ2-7	CASSSWYEQYF	TGTGCCAGCAGCTCATGGTACGAGCAGTACTTC
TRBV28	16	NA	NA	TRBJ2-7	CASMGAVDPSSYEQYF	TGTGCCAGCATGGGCGCTGTGGACCCTAGCTCCTACGAGCAGTACTTC
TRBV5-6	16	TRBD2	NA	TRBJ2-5	CASSLGVAGCQETQYF	TGTGCCAGCAGCTTGGGGGTAGCGGGGTGCCAAGAGACCCAGTACTTC
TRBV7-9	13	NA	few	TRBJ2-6	CASSLQGPSVLTF	TGTGCCAGCAGCTTACAGGGACCCTCCGTCCTGACTTTC